This T cell receptor beta chain is from a study of T-cell reconstitution after alpha-beta-depleted transplantation in children. This clonotype was observed at least ten times. With 1 base removed from V and 9 bases from J, the gap between germline ends came to 16 bases. The CDR3 is made up of 14 amino acids. From germline, CDR1 is SGHTS and CDR2 YDEGEE. Unique molecular identifiers were incorporated during preparation of the TCRbeta library. MiXCR, run by TCRdb on the PCR reads, gives a single entry per CDR3 protein. The table shows around 600,000 distinct CDR3 sequences, with over 9.5% occurring only once.

Sequencing used PBMCs from the stem cell graft donor, obtained from the stem cell graft. The receptor's source is a human donor who donated a stem cell graft to a child with acute myeloid leukemia. This chain links TRBV5-8 with TRBJ1-1; D possibly corresponds to TRBD1 (5 bases). CDR3 bases: TGTGCCAGCAGCTTGTTGGAAGGGGCTCCCAAAGCTTTCTTT. Translated, it gives CASSLLEGAPKAFF.